This TCR beta chain was sequenced in a study of radiotherapy plus CTLA-4 blockade in lung cancer (dated by TCRdb to between 2017 and 2018). With respect to the entire study: Objective responses were observed in approximately 18% of enrolled patients, and disease control was achieved in 25% to 40%.

For this clone: There is no known antigen for this receptor. No much larger clonotype is one base removed from it; base qualities were not supplied.

The study evaluated CTLA-4 blockade (ipilimumab) given together with focal radiation therapy in patients who had chemo-refractory metastatic non-small-cell lung cancer. Library generation was performed with the immunoSEQ multiplex PCR assay. The table was pulled from immuneACCESS by TCRdb, which kept in-frame rearrangements only. Such tables lose some clones; where checked, under half of the loss comes from unresolved V genes, and the rest has no known cause. The sample table lists approximately 65,000 clones, roughly 80% of them with a count of one. The ten largest make up approximately 4.4% of the sample. V is shortened by 6 bases, J by 12 bases, and the region joining them spans 21 bases. CDR1 and CDR2, per the germline V gene, are SGHAT and FQNNGV. Its CDR3 holds 14 amino acids, cysteine through phenylalanine. The kept DNA is CDR3 alone, 42 bases in frame from the first base. Summary of the overall study and its limitations: After treatment with radiotherapy and ipilimumab, TCR clones that originated in tumors expanded in peripheral blood. Early dynamic changes in blood T cell clones, together with increased serum interferon-beta after radiation, were reported as the strongest predictors of response.

The sequence came from a human donor with non-small cell lung cancer who had a complete response to radiotherapy plus ipilimumab. The material was peripheral blood, obtained from a patient treated with radiotherapy plus ipilimumab. This chain is built from TRBV11-2 and TRBJ2-1; possibly the D gene is TRBD2, per 5 matching bases. The CDR3 reads CASRTGPGSRGQFF. The DNA reads TGTGCCAGCAGGACTGGGCCCGGCAGCCGGGGGCAGTTCTTC.